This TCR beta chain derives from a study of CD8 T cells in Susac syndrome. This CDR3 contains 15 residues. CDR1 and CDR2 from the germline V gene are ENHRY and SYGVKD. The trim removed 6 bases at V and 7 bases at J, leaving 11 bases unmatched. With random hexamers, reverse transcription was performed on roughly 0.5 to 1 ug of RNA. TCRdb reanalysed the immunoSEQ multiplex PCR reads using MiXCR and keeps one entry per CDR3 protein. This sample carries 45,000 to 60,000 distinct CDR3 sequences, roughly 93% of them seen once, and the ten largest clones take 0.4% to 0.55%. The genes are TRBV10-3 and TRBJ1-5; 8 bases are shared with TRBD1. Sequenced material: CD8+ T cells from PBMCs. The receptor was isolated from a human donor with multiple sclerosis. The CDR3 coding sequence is TGTGCCATCAGCGAGCCAACAGGGGGAGGCCAGCCCCAGCATTTT. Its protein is CAISEPTGGGQPQHF.